A selection of T cell receptor beta chains follows, all from one sample in a study of spatial heterogeneity in lung cancer. MiXCR, run by TCRdb on the 5' RACE reads, gives a single entry per CDR3 protein. The sample records roughly 39,000 distinct CDR3 sequences, 7.5% being singletons. This specimen was PBMCs, taken at surgery. These receptor sequences come from a male donor with early-stage non-small cell lung cancer. CDR3s include the opening cysteine and the closing phenylalanine or tryptophan. Each record gives: clone size, V gene, D gene, J gene, CDR3 protein, CDR3 DNA. The D gene is left open where the match is weak. Size tells how often a clone was seen (once, few, many) or the class of an expanded clone, and some rows leave it out.

>many|TRBV12-3/TRBV12-4|NA|TRBJ1-1
CASSGGQSSFGDTEAFF
TGTGCCAGCAGTGGTGGACAGTCATCCTTTGGTGACACTGAAGCTTTCTTT
>few|TRBV7-9|NA|TRBJ1-1
CANSRGQPQSEAFF
TGTGCCAACAGCCGCGGACAGCCGCAATCTGAAGCTTTCTTT
>many|TRBV7-2|NA|TRBJ1-1
CASSLALNTEAFF
TGTGCCAGCAGCTTAGCTCTGAACACTGAAGCTTTCTTT
>many|TRBV11-2|NA|TRBJ2-5
CASSPYWDRSRRAAETQYF
TGTGCCAGCAGCCCCTACTGGGACAGATCCCGGAGGGCCGCAGAGACCCAGTACTTC
>many|TRBV3-1|NA|TRBJ2-1
CASSQDSREQFF
TGTGCCAGCAGCCAAGATTCGCGAGAGCAGTTCTTC
>many|TRBV29-1|TRBD2|TRBJ2-5
CSASGGAGETQYF
TGCAGCGCTAGCGGGGGGGCCGGAGAGACCCAGTACTTC
>many|TRBV5-1|TRBD2|TRBJ2-5
CASSLLAGELETQYF
TGCGCCAGCAGCTTACTAGCGGGGGAATTAGAGACCCAGTACTTC
>many|TRBV29-1|NA|TRBJ1-5
CSVEDVNQPQHF
TGCAGCGTTGAAGACGTGAATCAGCCCCAGCATTTT
>NA|TRBV6-2/TRBV6-3|NA|TRBJ2-3
CASSSWTVTSTDTQYF
TGTGCCAGCAGTTCATGGACTGTGACTAGCACAGATACGCAGTATTTT
>many|TRBV2|NA|TRBJ1-1
CASSGGAEDTEAFF
TGTGCCAGCAGTGGAGGCGCCGAGGACACTGAAGCTTTCTTT
>NA|TRBV2|TRBD1|TRBJ1-2
CASSGQGLFGYGYTF
TGTGCCAGCAGTGGACAGGGGCTGTTTGGCTATGGCTACACCTTC
>few|TRBV7-9|TRBD1|TRBJ2-7
CASSLRTGRPYEQYF
TGTGCCAGCAGCTTACGGACAGGGCGCCCCTACGAGCAGTACTTC
>NA|TRBV19|TRBD1|TRBJ2-2
CASCPDRVTSGTGELFF
TGTGCCAGCTGCCCCGACAGGGTAACGTCCGGCACCGGGGAGCTGTTTTTT
>few|TRBV7-8|NA|TRBJ2-5
CASSLREVGGETQYF
TGTGCCAGCAGCTTACGGGAAGTGGGCGGTGAGACCCAGTACTTC
>many|TRBV7-2|NA|TRBJ1-3
CASSYIHRGDTIYF
TGTGCCAGCAGCTATATACACCGGGGAGACACCATATATTTT